This TCR beta chain is drawn from a study of Ad26.COV2.S vaccination and SARS-CoV-2 variants. In the study overall: Donor allocation was to the COV1001 Ad26.COV2.S trial arm.

The CDR3 length is 13 residues. V lost 9 bases to trimming and J lost 4 bases, with 11 bases between them. Germline-derived CDR1 and CDR2 are KGHDR and SFDVKD. General study findings and limits: TCR breadth and depth analyses may have underestimated total T cell responses. Spike-specific CD8+ and CD4+ T cell responses reportedly showed substantial breadth after vaccination.

Treatment denoted: some 19 received Ad26.COV2.S at low or high dose, single or two shots; about 5 received placebo; per-sample allocation not given. Following the first vaccine or placebo injection, samples were taken on day 63. Cohort 1b enrolled adults aged 18-55 years in Boston. About this clone itself: Its antigen is currently unknown.

Sequenced by immunoSEQ multiplex PCR; TCRdb stores in-frame clones only, minus some. This table has about 350,000 clones, 70% to 90% appearing once. The chain combines TRBV24-1 with TRBJ2-2; D possibly corresponds to TRBD1 (5 bases). The clonotype originates from a person aged 18-65 years who received the Ad26.COV2.S COVID-19 vaccine or a placebo. Sequences were derived from peripheral blood, sampled in a trial of Ad26.COV2.S vaccine versus placebo. The CDR3 nucleotides are TGTGCCACCGGAACAGGTCCCACCGGGGAGCTGTTTTTT. Translated, it gives CATGTGPTGELFF.